A few counts support the clone carrying this TCR beta chain. The data were obtained in a study of T-cell reconstitution after alpha-beta-depleted transplantation in children. V was trimmed by 2 bases and J by 5 bases, leaving 12 bases between them. The CDR3 covers 15 residues. The V gene's germline CDR1 is SNHLY and CDR2 FYNNEI. The authors prepared the TCRbeta library with unique molecular identifiers. Using its own MiXCR run on the PCR reads, TCRdb lists one record per CDR3 protein. The sample consists of some 600,000 distinct CDR3 sequences, approximately 16% of them appearing once. V is TRBV2 and J is TRBJ1-4, with D hard to call. The sequence was collected from a human donor who donated a stem cell graft to a child with acute myeloid leukemia. This specimen was PBMCs from the stem cell graft donor, taken from the stem cell graft. CDR3 nucleotides: TGTGCCAGCAGTGAAACGAAACCGTCGAATGAAAAACTGTTTTTT. It yields the protein CASSETKPSNEKLFF.